This is a list of T cell receptor beta chains from one sample in a study of response to subunit inactivated influenza vaccine. MiXCR, run by TCRdb on the RT-PCR reads, gives a single entry per CDR3 protein. The sample includes 500,000 to 700,000 distinct CDR3 sequences, under 30% of them seen just once. This sample also appeared in a second study, on T cells expressing NK-cell markers.

Sequenced here: CD4+ T cells sorted from PBMCs, sampled 11 to 12 days after vaccination. The receptors shown here come from a man aged 50-59 years who received an inactivated influenza vaccine. The CDR3 runs from the conserved cysteine through the conserved F or W. The D gene is left open where the match is weak. For some rows the clone size is stated as once, few or many, or as a class when expanded; others skip it.

d_call: TRBD1; j_call: TRBJ2-5; clone_size: few; cdr3_length: 17; v_call: TRBV5-6; cdr3_aa: CASSSTPGQGDWETQYF; cdr3_nt: TGTGCCAGCAGTTCAACCCCGGGACAGGGCGATTGGGAGACCCAGTACTTC
d_call: TRBD2; j_call: TRBJ2-5; clone_size: NA; cdr3_length: 15; v_call: TRBV20-1; cdr3_aa: CSATGTSGREETQYF; cdr3_nt: TGCAGTGCTACCGGGACTAGCGGGAGGGAAGAGACCCAGTACTTC
d_call: TRBD2; j_call: TRBJ2-2; clone_size: many; cdr3_length: 15; v_call: TRBV5-1; cdr3_aa: CASSPTSGSTGELFF; cdr3_nt: TGCGCCAGCAGCCCCACTAGCGGGAGTACCGGGGAGCTGTTTTTT
d_call: TRBD2; j_call: TRBJ2-7; clone_size: few; cdr3_length: 15; v_call: TRBV3-1; cdr3_aa: CASSQGLAGSGEQYF; cdr3_nt: TGTGCCAGCAGCCAAGGACTAGCGGGGTCGGGCGAGCAGTACTTC
d_call: NA; j_call: TRBJ2-3; clone_size: NA; cdr3_length: 16; v_call: TRBV27; cdr3_aa: CASSPGFVTSTDTQYF; cdr3_nt: TGTGCCAGCAGTCCAGGGTTTGTCACTAGCACAGATACGCAGTATTTT
d_call: NA; j_call: TRBJ2-7; clone_size: NA; cdr3_length: 12; v_call: TRBV28; cdr3_aa: CASSLLGSEQYF; cdr3_nt: TGTGCCAGCAGTTTATTGGGAAGCGAGCAGTACTTC
d_call: NA; j_call: TRBJ2-2; clone_size: few; cdr3_length: 13; v_call: TRBV20-1; cdr3_aa: CSAPGTPTGELFF; cdr3_nt: TGCAGTGCCCCCGGGACCCCCACCGGGGAGCTGTTTTTT
d_call: TRBD1; j_call: TRBJ2-3; clone_size: few; cdr3_length: 12; v_call: TRBV20-1; cdr3_aa: CSADRTGNTQYF; cdr3_nt: TGCAGTGCGGACCGGACAGGAAATACGCAGTATTTT
d_call: NA; j_call: TRBJ2-5; clone_size: NA; cdr3_length: 16; v_call: TRBV6-1; cdr3_aa: CASSERAGRYAETQYF; cdr3_nt: TGTGCCAGCAGTGAAAGGGCAGGGAGGTACGCAGAGACCCAGTACTTC
d_call: TRBD1; j_call: TRBJ2-7; clone_size: NA; cdr3_length: 15; v_call: TRBV7-2; cdr3_aa: CASSPRTGPSYEQYF; cdr3_nt: TGTGCCAGCAGCCCCCGGACAGGGCCATCCTACGAGCAGTACTTC
d_call: NA; j_call: TRBJ1-1; clone_size: few; cdr3_length: 13; v_call: TRBV7-3; cdr3_aa: CASSFSIRSEAFF; cdr3_nt: TGTGCCAGCAGCTTTAGTATTAGGTCTGAAGCTTTCTTT
d_call: TRBD2; j_call: TRBJ2-3; clone_size: NA; cdr3_length: 16; v_call: TRBV7-2; cdr3_aa: CASSYSGAGGTDTQYF; cdr3_nt: TGTGCCAGCAGCTATAGCGGGGCGGGCGGCACAGATACGCAGTATTTT
d_call: TRBD2; j_call: TRBJ2-1; clone_size: few; cdr3_length: 14; v_call: TRBV20-1; cdr3_aa: CRVFLAGGPNEQFF; cdr3_nt: TGCAGGGTATTTCTAGCGGGAGGGCCCAATGAGCAGTTCTTC
d_call: NA; j_call: TRBJ1-2; clone_size: NA; cdr3_length: 14; v_call: TRBV28; cdr3_aa: CASRTTVGKSGYTF; cdr3_nt: TGTGCCAGCAGAACCACCGTGGGGAAGAGTGGCTACACCTTC
d_call: NA; j_call: TRBJ2-6; clone_size: NA; cdr3_length: 16; v_call: TRBV5-1; cdr3_aa: CASSPAPVSGANVLTF; cdr3_nt: TGCGCCAGCAGCCCCGCTCCGGTCTCTGGGGCCAACGTCCTGACTTTC
d_call: NA; j_call: TRBJ2-5; clone_size: few; cdr3_length: 12; v_call: TRBV7-2; cdr3_aa: CASSPQKETQYF; cdr3_nt: TGTGCCAGCAGCCCCCAGAAAGAGACCCAGTACTTC
d_call: NA; j_call: TRBJ1-5; clone_size: NA; cdr3_length: 13; v_call: TRBV15; cdr3_aa: CATNAVSNQPQHF; cdr3_nt: TGTGCCACCAACGCGGTTAGCAATCAGCCCCAGCATTTT
d_call: TRBD2; j_call: TRBJ2-5; clone_size: few; cdr3_length: 15; v_call: TRBV6-2/TRBV6-3; cdr3_aa: CASRVEAGVVETQYF; cdr3_nt: TGTGCCAGCAGGGTAGAGGCGGGAGTGGTGGAGACCCAGTACTTC
d_call: NA; j_call: TRBJ1-4; clone_size: NA; cdr3_length: 14; v_call: TRBV29-1; cdr3_aa: CSAAVSDPYEKLFF; cdr3_nt: TGCAGCGCTGCCGTGTCCGACCCGTATGAAAAACTGTTTTTT
d_call: TRBD1; j_call: TRBJ2-5; clone_size: few; cdr3_length: 14; v_call: TRBV2; cdr3_aa: CASSGQGRTKTQYF; cdr3_nt: TGTGCCAGCAGTGGACAGGGGAGGACGAAGACCCAGTACTTC
d_call: NA; j_call: TRBJ2-5; clone_size: NA; cdr3_length: 13; v_call: TRBV7-6; cdr3_aa: CASSLAVSETQYF; cdr3_nt: TGTGCCAGCAGCTTAGCGGTTTCCGAGACCCAGTACTTC
d_call: NA; j_call: TRBJ2-2; clone_size: NA; cdr3_length: 14; v_call: TRBV20-1; cdr3_aa: CSASDMANTGELFF; cdr3_nt: TGCAGTGCCTCGGACATGGCGAACACCGGGGAGCTGTTTTTT
d_call: NA; j_call: TRBJ2-7; clone_size: many; cdr3_length: 13; v_call: TRBV7-9; cdr3_aa: CASSLNRGYEQYF; cdr3_nt: TGTGCCAGCAGCTTAAATCGGGGGTACGAGCAGTACTTC
d_call: TRBD2; j_call: TRBJ2-5; clone_size: NA; cdr3_length: 16; v_call: TRBV20-1; cdr3_aa: CSARDWTSGLQETQYF; cdr3_nt: TGCAGTGCTAGAGATTGGACTAGCGGGCTACAAGAGACCCAGTACTTC
d_call: TRBD1; j_call: TRBJ1-1; clone_size: NA; cdr3_length: 15; v_call: TRBV28; cdr3_aa: CASSARDRAATEAFF; cdr3_nt: TGTGCCAGCAGTGCCCGGGACAGGGCGGCGACTGAAGCTTTCTTT
d_call: NA; j_call: TRBJ2-4; clone_size: NA; cdr3_length: 14; v_call: TRBV7-2; cdr3_aa: CASSLEARGHIQYF; cdr3_nt: TGTGCCAGCAGCTTAGAGGCCAGGGGTCACATTCAGTACTTC
d_call: NA; j_call: TRBJ1-5; clone_size: few; cdr3_length: 14; v_call: TRBV20-1; cdr3_aa: CSARGAGNNQPQHF; cdr3_nt: TGCAGTGCTAGAGGTGCGGGGAACAATCAGCCCCAGCATTTT
d_call: NA; j_call: TRBJ2-5; clone_size: NA; cdr3_length: 13; v_call: TRBV18; cdr3_aa: CASSPGTLTAQYF; cdr3_nt: TGTGCCAGCTCACCGGGGACACTCACGGCCCAGTACTTC
d_call: NA; j_call: TRBJ2-2; clone_size: NA; cdr3_length: 15; v_call: TRBV7-8; cdr3_aa: CASSPIGTNTGELFF; cdr3_nt: TGTGCCAGCAGCCCGATAGGAACGAACACCGGGGAGCTGTTTTTT
d_call: NA; j_call: TRBJ2-1; clone_size: NA; cdr3_length: 18; v_call: TRBV12-2; cdr3_aa: CASRAPRNLAGRYNEQFF; cdr3_nt: TGTGCAAGTCGCGCCCCGAGAAACCTAGCGGGGAGGTACAATGAGCAGTTCTTC
d_call: TRBD2; j_call: TRBJ2-7; clone_size: few; cdr3_length: 14; v_call: TRBV11-2; cdr3_aa: CASSLLAGPIEQYF; cdr3_nt: TGTGCCAGCAGCTTACTAGCGGGGCCTATCGAGCAGTACTTC
d_call: TRBD2; j_call: TRBJ2-4; clone_size: NA; cdr3_length: 16; v_call: TRBV12-3/TRBV12-4; cdr3_aa: CASSLSGRNAKNIQYF; cdr3_nt: TGTGCCAGCAGTTTATCCGGGAGGAATGCCAAAAACATTCAGTACTTC
d_call: TRBD1; j_call: TRBJ2-3; clone_size: NA; cdr3_length: 17; v_call: TRBV6-1; cdr3_aa: CASSEGQGFRYADTQYF; cdr3_nt: TGTGCCAGCAGTGAAGGACAGGGGTTTAGGTACGCAGATACGCAGTATTTT
d_call: NA; j_call: TRBJ2-1; clone_size: NA; cdr3_length: 15; v_call: TRBV5-4; cdr3_aa: CASSSRTASGGEQFF; cdr3_nt: TGTGCCAGCAGCAGCAGGACTGCTTCCGGGGGAGAGCAGTTCTTC
d_call: NA; j_call: TRBJ2-1; clone_size: few; cdr3_length: 12; v_call: TRBV4-1; cdr3_aa: CASSHYRHEQFF; cdr3_nt: TGCGCCAGCAGCCATTACCGGCATGAGCAGTTCTTC
d_call: NA; j_call: TRBJ1-3; clone_size: NA; cdr3_length: 16; v_call: TRBV30; cdr3_aa: CAWSYFGSHSGNTIYF; cdr3_nt: TGTGCCTGGAGTTATTTCGGCAGTCACTCTGGAAACACCATATATTTT
d_call: TRBD2; j_call: TRBJ2-1; clone_size: few; cdr3_length: 15; v_call: TRBV9; cdr3_aa: CASSVGAGGDYEQFF; cdr3_nt: TGTGCCAGCAGCGTAGGAGCGGGAGGGGACTATGAGCAGTTCTTC
d_call: TRBD1; j_call: TRBJ2-7; clone_size: few; cdr3_length: 17; v_call: TRBV4-3; cdr3_aa: CASSQVGQGGTSYEQYF; cdr3_nt: TGCGCCAGCAGCCAAGTTGGACAGGGAGGAACCTCCTACGAGCAGTACTTC
d_call: NA; j_call: TRBJ1-6; clone_size: few; cdr3_length: 16; v_call: TRBV7-9; cdr3_aa: CASSSRRAGQKSPLHF; cdr3_nt: TGTGCCAGCAGCTCCCGGCGGGCAGGGCAGAAATCACCCCTCCACTTT
d_call: NA; j_call: TRBJ2-7; clone_size: NA; cdr3_length: 11; v_call: TRBV7-9; cdr3_aa: CASAVDYEQYF; cdr3_nt: TGTGCCAGTGCCGTGGACTACGAGCAGTACTTC
d_call: NA; j_call: TRBJ1-6; clone_size: NA; cdr3_length: 17; v_call: TRBV6-1; cdr3_aa: CASSPRTTGVLNSPLHF; cdr3_nt: TGTGCCAGCAGTCCCCGGACAACAGGTGTCCTGAATTCACCCCTCCACTTT
d_call: NA; j_call: TRBJ2-2; clone_size: few; cdr3_length: 14; v_call: TRBV7-9; cdr3_aa: CATQGGINTGELFF; cdr3_nt: TGTGCCACCCAAGGGGGTATCAACACCGGGGAGCTGTTTTTT
d_call: NA; j_call: TRBJ1-5; clone_size: few; cdr3_length: 13; v_call: TRBV4-3; cdr3_aa: CASSARLGQPQHF; cdr3_nt: TGCGCCAGCAGCGCCAGGCTAGGACAGCCCCAGCATTTT
d_call: TRBD1; j_call: TRBJ1-2; clone_size: NA; cdr3_length: 17; v_call: TRBV19; cdr3_aa: CASSIDPPGGRNYGYTF; cdr3_nt: TGTGCCAGTAGTATAGACCCCCCAGGGGGGAGAAACTATGGCTACACCTTC
d_call: NA; j_call: TRBJ2-2; clone_size: few; cdr3_length: 15; v_call: TRBV3-1; cdr3_aa: CASRTTSPGTGELFF; cdr3_nt: TGTGCCAGCAGGACGACTAGTCCGGGCACCGGGGAGCTGTTTTTT
d_call: NA; j_call: TRBJ2-7; clone_size: few; cdr3_length: 14; v_call: TRBV7-2; cdr3_aa: CASSLGGAAYEQYF; cdr3_nt: TGTGCCAGCAGCTTAGGCGGAGCGGCCTACGAGCAGTACTTC
d_call: NA; j_call: TRBJ2-7; clone_size: many; cdr3_length: 14; v_call: TRBV5-6; cdr3_aa: CASSLTGNSYEQYF; cdr3_nt: TGTGCCAGCAGCCTTACTGGGAACTCCTACGAGCAGTACTTC